Below, 26 T cell receptor beta chains from the same sample are listed, as sequenced in a study of T-cell memory formation after mild COVID-19. TCRdb used MiXCR to reprocess the 5' RACE reads, holding one entry per CDR3 protein. The table shows 390,000 or so distinct CDR3 sequences, with approximately 15% occurring only once. Material: PBMCs or a T cell subset sorted from them (not recorded which). The receptors were sampled from a young man who had mild COVID-19 (a few samples of this study predate the infection). Cell type and time point are not known.

The rearrangement links TRBV5-1 to TRBJ2-3; D unresolved. The CDR3 loop spans 14 amino acids. Trimming cost V 4 bases and J 6 bases, with 15 bases left between them. The germline gives CDR1 SGHRS, CDR2 YFSETQ. CDR3 sequence: CASSQSILWDTQYF. DNA for the CDR3: TGCGCCAGCAGCCAGAGCATACTTTGGGATACGCAGTATTTT.

This clonotype was observed a few times. The rearrangement joins TRBV29-1 to TRBJ1-2; D might be TRBD1 (6 bases). The CDR3 sequence is 12 residues long. V lost 2 bases and J lost 6, with 10 bases in between. Germline V gene data show CDR1 as SQVTM and CDR2 as ANQGSEA. The CDR3 nucleotides are TGCAGCGTTGAACAGGGGTGGGATGGCTACACCTTC. Encoded protein: CSVEQGWDGYTF.

The genes are TRBV15 and TRBJ1-5, with D perhaps matching TRBD1 (5 bases). The CDR3 loop spans 13 amino acids. The V gene lost 9 bases and the J gene lost 2 bases, with 11 bases spanning the gap. The germline V gene encodes CDR1 LNHNV and CDR2 YYDKDF (reference sequence). The CDR3 DNA reads TGTGCCACAGGGGTTTTCGGCAATCAGCCCCAGCATTTT. Residues: CATGVFGNQPQHF.

This clonotype was detected once. The gene calls are TRBV5-1 and TRBJ2-7; TRBD1 or TRBD2 may be the D gene (6 bases each). The germline V gene has CDR1 SGHRS and CDR2 YFSETQ. This CDR3 has 15 amino acids. Trimming took 0 bases from V and 5 from J, leaving 15 bases between them. CDR3 sequence: CASSLASGGQNEQYV. CDR3 bases: TGCGCCAGCAGCTTGGCCTCCGGGGGCCAAAACGAGCAGTACGTC.

The V gene is TRBV25-1, the J gene TRBJ2-7; TRBD2 matches 7 bases. The CDR3 has 13 amino acids. Per the germline V gene, CDR1 is MGHDK and CDR2 is SYGVNS. V shed 6 bases, J shed 2 bases, and the junction held 4 bases outside the gene matches. Here the CDR3 reads CASRGGSAYEQYF. The CDR3 bases are TGTGCCAGCAGGGGGGGGTCCGCCTACGAGCAGTACTTC.

This clonotype was seen more than once but under ten times. The chain has TRBV7-9 and TRBJ2-7, with D possibly being TRBD1 (5 bases). CDR1 is SEHNR and CDR2 is FQNEAQ in the germline V gene (reference sequence). V dropped 4 bases and J dropped 3 bases, with 7 bases sitting between them. The CDR3 consists of 12 residues. The CDR3 nucleotides are TGTGCCAGCAGCTCGACAGACTACGAGCAGTACGTC. This translates into CASSSTDYEQYV.

CDR3 in amino acids: CASSLVARTDHYEQYF. For the CDR3, the DNA is TGTGCCAGCAGCTTAGTAGCTCGGACGGATCACTACGAGCAGTACTTC. V and J are TRBV7-9 and TRBJ2-7; unclear D gene. V was shortened by 1 base and J by 3 bases, with 16 bases between the two germline ends. The CDR3 is 16 residues long. Germline CDR1 and CDR2: SEHNR and FQNEAQ (reference sequence).

This clonotype showed up just a few times. The chain is built from TRBV19 and TRBJ2-5; no definite D call. V was cut by 7 bases and J by 5 bases, with 17 bases left in between. This CDR3 has 14 amino acids. Germline-derived CDR1 and CDR2 are LNHDA and SQIVND (reference sequence). This CDR3 reads CASTYRGSGETQYF. For the CDR3, the DNA is TGTGCCAGTACTTACCGTGGGTCCGGGGAGACCCAGTACTTC. The full variable domain, with the rest looked up from reference TRBV19 and TRBJ2-5, is DGGITQSPKYLFRKEGQNVTLSCEQNLNHDAMYWYRQDPGQGLRLIYYSQIVNDFQKGDIAEGYSVSREKKESFPLTVTSAQKNPTAFYLCASTYRGSGETQYFGPGTRLLVL.

Many counts were recorded for this clonotype. This chain joins TRBV7-2 and TRBJ1-4; D ambiguous. The CDR3 sequence is 15 residues long. Germline V CDR1 and CDR2: SGHTA, FQGNSA. Trimming pared 1 base from V and 0 bases from J, leaving 6 bases between. The CDR3 region is CASSLGRATNEKLFF. CDR3 bases: TGTGCCAGCAGCTTAGGAAGGGCAACTAATGAAAAACTGTTTTTT. Combining the CDR3 with reference TRBV7-2 and TRBJ1-4 gives the whole variable domain GAGVSQSPSNKVTEKGKDVELRCDPISGHTALYWYRQSLGQGLEFLIYFQGNSAPDKSGLPSDRFSAERTGGSVSTLTIQRTQQEDSAVYLCASSLGRATNEKLFFGSGTQLSVL.

The rearrangement joins TRBV6-6 to TRBJ1-6; D not resolved. The CDR3 length is 14 residues. Trimming removed 10 bases from V and 0 bases from J, with 10 bases in between. CDR1 and CDR2 from the germline V gene are MNHNY and SVGAGI (reference sequence). The CDR3 loop is CATSESSYNSPLHF. In nucleotides, the CDR3 is TGTGCCACTTCGGAGAGCTCCTATAATTCACCCCTCCACTTT.

This chain connects TRBV5-1 to TRBJ2-1; 7 bases align to TRBD2. Germline V gene sequence: CDR1 SGHRS, CDR2 YFSETQ. This CDR3 is built from 15 residues. V gave up 3 bases and J gave up 5 bases; unmatched junction bases: 8. The CDR3, as DNA: TGCGCCAGCAGCTCGCTACTAGCGAGGCACAATGAGCAGTTCTTC. Its translation is CASSSLLARHNEQFF.

This clonotype was picked up a small number of times. J is TRBJ2-1 and V is TRBV5-6; maybe TRBD2 (6 bases). The CDR3 length is 17 residues. The V gene's germline CDR1 is SGHDT and CDR2 YYEEEE. Deletions cut 4 bases from V and 4 bases from J, with 21 bases between. This CDR3 is CASSHLADGRGYNEQFF. In nucleotides, the CDR3 is TGTGCCAGCAGCCATCTCGCGGATGGGCGGGGATACAATGAGCAGTTCTTC. Drawing the rest from reference TRBV5-6 and TRBJ2-1, the complete variable domain is DAGVTQSPTHLIKTRGQQVTLRCSPKSGHDTVSWYQQALGQGPQFIFQYYEEEERQRGNFPDRFSGHQFPNYSSELNVNALLLGDSALYLCASSHLADGRGYNEQFFGPGTRLTVL.

This rearrangement joins TRBV7-6 to TRBJ2-5; 7 bases agree with TRBD2. CDR3 length equals 13 residues. Germline V gene sequence: CDR1 SGHVS, CDR2 FNYEAQ. V was clipped by 4 bases and J by 6 bases; unmatched bases: 5. The CDR3 protein is CASSSSGAKTQYF. CDR3 in DNA: TGTGCCAGCAGCTCAAGCGGGGCGAAGACCCAGTACTTC. Full variable domain (outside the CDR3, taken from reference TRBV7-6 and TRBJ2-5): GAGVSQSPRYKVTKRGQDVALRCDPISGHVSLYWYRQALGQGPEFLTYFNYEAQQDKSGLPNDRFSAERPEGSISTLTIQRTEQRDSAMYRCASSSSGAKTQYFGPGTRLLVL.

This clonotype was observed a handful of times. The chain recombines TRBV7-9 with TRBJ2-5, with a tentative D call TRBD2 (6 bases). Germline V gives CDR1 SEHNR, CDR2 FQNEAQ (reference sequence). V was cut by 5 bases and J by 2 bases, with 12 bases left in between. The CDR3 has 14 amino acids. For the CDR3, the DNA is TGTGCCAGCAGCGGACCGGGAGAGCAAGAGACCCAGTACTTC. Protein sequence: CASSGPGEQETQYF.

This clonotype came up a few times. The chain is built from TRBV18 and TRBJ1-2, with TRBD1 identical over 8 bases. Germline trimming cut 5 bases from V and 5 bases from J; bases unmatched to any gene: 4. This CDR3 region has 13 residues. The germline gives CDR1 KGHSH, CDR2 LQKENI. The CDR3 nucleotides are TGTGCCAGCTCAGAAGGGGACAGGTATGGCTACACCTTC. This encodes CASSEGDRYGYTF.

This chain uses TRBV4-1 with TRBJ1-5; 7 nucleotides agree with TRBD1. The CDR3 consists of 15 residues. The V segment lost 3 bases and the J segment 6 bases; nucleotides outside the gene matches: 8. CDR1 is MGHRA, CDR2 YSYEKL, per germline. The CDR3 DNA reads as TGCGCCAGCAGCCAGAATCACAGGGGCGGTCAGCCCCAGCATTTT. Amino acid sequence: CASSQNHRGGQPQHF.

The chain carries TRBV20-1 and TRBJ2-2; D is perhaps TRBD2 (5 bases). The V end was cut by 3 bases, the J end by 1 base, with 9 bases between. The CDR3 runs 14 residues. Germline V gene sequence: CDR1 DFQATT, CDR2 SNEGSKA (reference sequence). The CDR3 reads CSASGIKNTGELFF. The CDR3, as DNA: TGCAGTGCTAGCGGGATAAAGAACACCGGGGAGCTGTTTTTT.

The chain is built from TRBV14 and TRBJ2-5; the D is unclear. Per the germline V gene, CDR1 is SGHDN and CDR2 is FVKESK. The CDR3 is 16 residues long. V lost 3 bases and J 4 bases, leaving 18 bases between the germline ends. The CDR3, as DNA: TGTGCCAGCAGCCAGGTCCGACTCCGGAATCGAGAGACCCAGTACTTC. Protein: CASSQVRLRNRETQYF.

The sample holds a few counts of this clonotype. The chain links TRBV5-1 to TRBJ1-2; possible D gene TRBD1, 6 bases. The V end was cut by 0 bases, the J end by 7 bases, with 19 bases between. The V gene's germline CDR1 is SGHRS and CDR2 YFSETQ. This CDR3 region has 16 residues. CDR3 loop: CASSLDREPGLSGYTF. CDR3 DNA sequence: TGCGCCAGCAGCTTGGACAGGGAGCCCGGGCTATCTGGCTACACCTTC. The entire variable domain, with the rest obtained from reference TRBV5-1 and TRBJ1-2, is as follows: KAGVTQTPRYLIKTRGQQVTLSCSPISGHRSVSWYQQTPGQGLQFLFEYFSETQRNKGNFPGRFSGRQFSNSRSEMNVSTLELGDSALYLCASSLDREPGLSGYTFGSGTRLTVV.

This clonotype was observed a few times. The chain couples TRBV4-3 to TRBJ2-1, with a possible D match to TRBD2 (6 bases). CDR1 LGHNA and CDR2 YSLEER come from the germline V gene. The CDR3 sequence is 17 residues long. V lost 0 bases and J 5 bases, leaving 17 bases between the germline ends. The CDR3 DNA follows: TGCGCCAGCAGCCAAGACCGCGGAGGGATTCGGGACAATGAGCAGTTCTTC. Residues: CASSQDRGGIRDNEQFF.

V gene TRBV6-2 or TRBV6-3 combines with J gene TRBJ2-2; D tentatively reads TRBD1 or TRBD2 (6 bases each). This CDR3 spans 15 amino acids. V was shortened by 0 bases and J by 4 bases, with 9 bases between the two germline ends. Germline V gene lookup returns CDR1 MNHEY and CDR2 SVGEGT. DNA for the CDR3: TGTGCCAGCAGTTACTCCACGGGGGCCACCGGGGAGCTGTTTTTT. It codes for CASSYSTGATGELFF.

This clonotype has a handful of counts. This rearrangement joins TRBV5-1 to TRBJ1-1, with D perhaps TRBD1 (5 bases). V was shortened by 0 bases and J by 6 bases, with 12 bases between the two germline ends. Germline lookup yields CDR1 SGHRS and CDR2 YFSETQ. The CDR3 consists of 14 residues. CDR3 in DNA: TGCGCCAGCAGCTTGGATGGGGGTGACCCTGAAGCTTTCTTT. It yields the protein CASSLDGGDPEAFF.

This chain links TRBV4-1 with TRBJ1-1; D is possibly TRBD1 (5 bases). The CDR3 contains 14 residues. Germline V gene data show CDR1 as MGHRA and CDR2 as YSYEKL. V was cut by 3 bases and J by 5 bases, with 13 bases left in between. The CDR3 spells CASSQAGGRTEAFF. The CDR3 DNA reads as TGCGCCAGCAGCCAGGCGGGGGGGAGGACTGAAGCTTTCTTT.

This clonotype was seen a few times. This chain connects TRBV6-2 or TRBV6-3 to TRBJ2-3; 9 positions agree with TRBD2. Germline CDR1 and CDR2: MNHEY and SVGEGT. CDR3 length: 17 residues. J lost 1 base, V lost 6 bases, and 11 bases had no gene match. This chain's CDR3 is CASRPSTSGDRTDTQYF. DNA for the CDR3: TGTGCCAGCAGACCCTCGACTAGCGGAGACCGCACAGATACGCAGTATTTT.

This clonotype has only a few counts. The J gene is TRBJ1-5, the V gene TRBV11-2, with unresolved D. Per the germline V gene, CDR1 is SGHAT and CDR2 is FQNNGV. Trimming shortened V by 4 bases and J by 9 bases, and 13 bases separated the two germline ends. CDR3 length: 13 amino acids. CDR3 DNA: TGTGCCAGCAGCTCCGGTCCCCTTGGGCCCCAGCATTTT. Protein: CASSSGPLGPQHF.

Concerning this clonotype: A much more abundant neighbour one base away suggests this may be a read error. The chain joins TRBV5-1 to TRBJ2-3; 8 bases align to TRBD1. Germline lookup yields CDR1 SGHRS and CDR2 YFSETQ. The V and J ends lost 0 bases and 4 bases, in that order; junction bases with no gene match: 7. This CDR3 region has 16 residues. CDR3 nucleotide sequence: TGCGCCAGCAGCTTGGGTAGCAGGGGGCGGCCAGATACGCAGTATTTT. This sequence encodes CASSLGSRGRPDTQYF.